Reported below is one T cell receptor (beta chain). Its antigen is unknown. The CDR3 consists of 15 residues. Germline CDR1 MNHEY, CDR2 SVGAGI. V gave up 2 bases and J gave up 6 bases; unmatched junction bases: 6. These data belong to a study of cytomegalovirus exposure and HLA in healthy donors. Study-level results: Earlier analysis looked at TCR beta V segments, and most were productive about 87% or about 30% of the time.

The PCR ran on 60 Vbeta and 13 Jbeta primers. Repertoires were generated with immunoSEQ multiplex PCR, while TCRdb's copy carries only in-frame clones and drops some. The sample has approximately 180,000 clones. Sequencing input: PBMCs. The chain uses TRBV6-5 and TRBJ1-4; TRBD1 matches at 7 bases. The sequence derives from a man in his thirties or forties in good health and CMV-seronegative. CDR3 loop: CASSYGDREDEKLFF. The DNA for the CDR3 is TGTGCCAGCAGTTACGGTGACAGGGAGGATGAAAAACTGTTTTTT.